A single T cell receptor (beta chain) is shown here with its context. The CDR3 is 15 amino acids. Looked up from germline, CDR1 is SGHTA and CDR2 is FQGNSA. The sample originates from a study of T cells expressing NK-cell markers. TCRdb reprocessed the 5' RACE reads; each CDR3 protein has one entry and no DNA is given. This sample's table has fewer than 200,000 distinct CDR3 sequences. The rearrangement joins TRBV7-2 to TRBJ1-2; there is no DNA to check the TCRdb D call of TRBD1. The source of this sequence is a woman between 18 and 70 years old in good health. The sample consisted of blood T cells: a sorted CD56 or NKG2C T cell subset, CD4+ or CD8+ T cells, or bulk PBMC T cells (not recorded which). CDR3 region: CASSLVLWTGDGYTF.